Shown below are 18 T cell receptor beta chains from a single sample sequenced in a study of metastatic and nonmetastatic thyroid tumors. TCRdb reanalyzed the PCR reads with MiXCR. The sample lists roughly 24,000 clones; over 20% were seen once. None of the patients had undergone any treatment ahead of thyroid surgery. Sequencing was carried out using blood. The receptors here all came from a male donor with papillary thyroid cancer or a benign thyroid nodule (not recorded which). Some clones in this sample may be carry-over from other donors' samples.

This clone is medium-sized by share. The CDR3 DNA reads as TGTGCCAGCAGCGGTCGGCCTCGAATCCCTGAGGACGAGCAGTACTTC. Translated: CASSGRPRIPEDEQYF. The V and J genes are TRBV11-1 and TRBJ2-7, with D uncertain. Germline V gene lookup returns CDR1 SGHAT and CDR2 FQDESV (reference sequence). The CDR3 runs to 16 residues. V lost 5 bases to trimming and J lost 5 bases, with 22 bases between them.

As concerns this clone: With a much larger clone just one base away, this may be a read error. The V gene is TRBV19, the J gene TRBJ2-1; 10 positions match TRBD2. The germline gives CDR1 LNHDA, CDR2 SQIVND (reference sequence). Germline trimming cut 5 bases from V and 0 bases from J; bases unmatched to any gene: 19. The CDR3 sequence is 21 residues long. The CDR3 is CASSGGLAGVDFFSSYNEQFF. The CDR3 region has the DNA TGTGCCAGTAGTGGGGGGCTAGCGGGAGTTGATTTCTTTAGCTCCTACAATGAGCAGTTCTTC.

This clone was seen ten or more times. J is TRBJ2-1 and V is TRBV7-9; D unclear. The CDR3 is 14 amino acids. V lost 3 bases to trimming and J lost 7 bases, with 13 bases between them. Germline lookup yields CDR1 SEHNR and CDR2 FQNEAQ (reference sequence). The DNA of the CDR3 is TGTGCCAGCAGCTTCGGCGCCAATAAAAATGAGCAGTTCTTC. Translation: CASSFGANKNEQFF.

This clone was seen at least ten times. The rearrangement uses TRBV10-2 and TRBJ1-3; unclear D gene. V lost 0 bases to trimming and J lost 0 bases, with 6 bases between them. This CDR3 comprises 15 residues. Germline loops: CDR1 WSHSY, CDR2 SAAADI. This CDR3 reads CASSESPGSGNTIYF. CDR3 DNA sequence: TGCGCCAGCAGTGAGTCTCCGGGCTCTGGAAACACCATATATTTT.

This clone was seen ten or more times. One base away lies a much larger clone, so this may be a sequencing read error. In the same sample, other DNA sequences code for this CDR3. The rearrangement uses TRBV9 and TRBJ1-2, with unresolved D. Germline lookup yields CDR1 SGDLS and CDR2 YYNGEE. This CDR3 region has 14 residues. Trimming left V 0 bases short and J 1 base short, with 7 bases between. CDR3 region: CASSVVSGNYGYTF. CDR3 nucleotide sequence: TGTGCCAGCAGCGTAGTCAGCGGTAACTATGGCTACACCTTC.

As regards this clone: At one of its ends the junction is not consistent with the germline gene, which may arise from a read error. J is TRBJ2-7 and V is TRBV20-1; no clear D. CDR3 size: 13 residues. The germline V gene has CDR1 DFQATT and CDR2 SNEGSKA (reference sequence). CDR3 DNA: TGCATTGCTAGAGAGGCCATGGCCTACGAGCAGTACTTC. Encoded protein: CIAREAMAYEQYF.

By share of the sample, this clone is medium-sized. This chain links TRBV6-1 with TRBJ1-6; the match to TRBD1 covers 11 bases. CDR1 and CDR2 from the germline V gene are MNHNS and SASEGT. The V gene end was trimmed by 5 bases and the J gene end by 9 bases; junction bases not matched to a gene: 6. The length of the CDR3 is 15 residues. CDR3 bases: TGTGCCAGCAGTCGGGGACAGGGGGTGGGTTCACCCCTCCACTTT. This codes for CASSRGQGVGSPLHF.

In the case of this clone: One end of the junction varies from germline; a read error may be responsible. This rearrangement joins TRBV30 to TRBJ1-2; 7 bases align to TRBD1. CDR1 GTSNPN and CDR2 SVGIG come from the germline V gene (reference sequence). The CDR3 is 14 amino acids. The CDR3 DNA reads as TGTGCCTGGAGGCCTAGGGACAGTAACTTTGGCTACACCTTC. Protein sequence: CAWRPRDSNFGYTF.

By proportion, this clone is medium-sized. This chain joins TRBV5-1 and TRBJ2-7; 7 bases are a match to TRBD2. The V and J ends lost 5 bases and 0 bases, in that order; junction bases with no gene match: 8. Germline CDR1 and CDR2: SGHRS and YFSETQ. The length of the CDR3 is 15 residues. The DNA for the CDR3 is TGCGCCAGCAGGCCGGGGGGATTACCCTCCTACGAGCAGTACTTC. It translates to CASRPGGLPSYEQYF.

In this sample, this clone turned up a few times. The V and J genes are TRBV2 and TRBJ1-5, with 7 bases that match TRBD1. CDR1 is SNHLY, CDR2 FYNNEI, per germline. The CDR3 runs 14 residues. With V trimmed by 6 bases and J by 1 base, 3 bases remained unmatched. CDR3 sequence (DNA): TGTGCCAGCAGACAGGGGATCAGCAATCAGCCCCAGCATTTT. This translates into CASRQGISNQPQHF.

This clone is deemed medium-sized. The V call is TRBV18, the J call TRBJ2-1, with D maybe TRBD2 (5 bases). Trimming removed 6 bases from V and 4 bases from J, with 13 bases in between. Germline CDR1 and CDR2: KGHSH and LQKENI. This CDR3 contains 14 residues. The CDR3: CASSQYGEYNEQFF. DNA for the CDR3: TGTGCCAGCTCTCAATACGGGGAGTACAATGAGCAGTTCTTC.

A note on this clone: At one end, the junction sequence differs from germline, possibly due to a read error. The chain employs TRBV10-1 and TRBJ2-7; 8 bases are shared with TRBD2. The CDR3 runs to 13 residues. In germline, CDR1 is WNHNN, CDR2 SYGVQD (reference sequence). The CDR3 DNA reads as TGCGCCAGCAGATCGGGAGTCGGGGGGGAGCATTACTTC. Encoded protein: CASRSGVGGEHYF.

At least ten counts were recorded for this clone. The chain combines TRBV11-2 with TRBJ1-1; 10 positions match TRBD1. Germline CDR1 and CDR2: SGHAT and FQNNGV. The CDR3 loop spans 16 amino acids. V lost 5 bases to trimming and J lost 5 bases; unmatched junction nucleotides: 11. This CDR3 is CASSPTGGNLNTEAFF. The CDR3, as DNA: TGTGCCAGCAGCCCGACAGGGGGCAATTTAAATACTGAAGCTTTCTTT.

There are many counts of this clone. V is TRBV11-1 and J is TRBJ2-2; 8 nucleotides agree with TRBD2. In germline, CDR1 is SGHAT, CDR2 FQDESV (reference sequence). The CDR3 totals 18 residues. V dropped 3 bases and J dropped 5; count of bases not matched to a gene: 14. The CDR3 spells CASSFGYRKRERTGELFF. The CDR3 DNA follows: TGTGCCAGCAGCTTTGGTTACCGAAAGCGGGAGAGGACCGGGGAGCTGTTTTTT.

In its sample, this clone was seen many times. The chain is built from TRBV24-1 and TRBJ2-3; 7 bases line up with TRBD1. With V trimmed by 3 bases and J by 0 bases, 5 bases remained unmatched. Germline values: CDR1 KGHDR, CDR2 SFDVKD. The CDR3 length is 16 residues. CDR3 sequence: CATSDPRGWSTDTQYF. The CDR3 nucleotides are TGTGCCACCAGTGATCCCAGGGGGTGGAGCACAGATACGCAGTATTTT.

This clone has a count of ten or more. The chain recombines TRBV28 with TRBJ2-5; TRBD2 aligns across 11 bases. Germline loops: CDR1 MDHEN, CDR2 SYDVKM. V was pared by 6 bases and J by 5 bases, with 8 bases of the junction left unmatched. The CDR3 sequence is 15 residues long. The CDR3: CASRPRLAGRETQYF. In nucleotides, the CDR3 is TGTGCCAGCAGACCACGACTAGCGGGAAGGGAGACCCAGTACTTC.

This clone turned up a few times. V and J are TRBV28 and TRBJ1-5, with 7 bases aligning to TRBD1. CDR3 size: 15 residues. Germline assignment: CDR1 MDHEN and CDR2 SYDVKM. J was trimmed by 5 bases and V by 5 bases; bases with no gene match: 9. CDR3 nucleotide sequence: TGTGCCAGCAGTCCATACAGGGGCCTCTATCAGCCCCAGCATTTT. Translated, it gives CASSPYRGLYQPQHF.

This clone was detected a few times. This chain connects TRBV6-2 or TRBV6-3 to TRBJ2-1; 14 nucleotides match TRBD2. Germline loops: CDR1 MNHEY, CDR2 SVGEGT. The length of the CDR3 is 19 residues. The V segment lost 0 bases and the J segment 5 bases; nucleotides outside the gene matches: 9. CDR3 nucleotides: TGTGCCAGCAGTTACTCACGGGGACTAGCGGGAGACTTAAACAATGAGCAGTTCTTC. This codes for CASSYSRGLAGDLNNEQFF.